This TCR beta chain was sequenced for a study of T cell changes during pregnancy in multiple sclerosis. Using immunoSEQ multiplex PCR, the repertoire was profiled, and TCRdb retains in-frame clones only, with some absent. This sample yields tens of thousands of clones, of which 90% are seen a single time; under 0.75% belongs to the top ten. CDR3 length: 13 amino acids. Trimming cost V 8 bases and J 5 bases, with 15 bases left between them. Germline values: CDR1 MNHEY, CDR2 SMNVEV (reference sequence). The TCR sequence derives from a female donor in good health, enrolled as a control in a pregnancy study. The starting material was CD4+ T cells from peripheral blood mononuclear cells, obtained in the third trimester of pregnancy. This rearrangement joins TRBV27 to TRBJ1-1, with D possibly being TRBD1 (5 bases). Here the CDR3 reads CASSTGLATEAFF. CDR3 DNA sequence: TGTGCCAGCTCAACAGGTTTGGCGACTGAAGCTTTCTTT.